These T cell receptor beta chains were read from a single sample in a study of T cells in Graves' hyperthyroidism and ophthalmopathy. Using its own MiXCR run on the multiplex PCR reads, TCRdb lists one record per CDR3 protein. The profile covers around 520,000 distinct CDR3 sequences, with around 15% appearing a single time and over 11% taken by the ten largest. The sample consisted of blood. The receptor source for this set is a woman aged 40-49 years with Graves' hyperthyroidism. CDR3s include the opening cysteine and the closing phenylalanine or tryptophan. Fields, in order: clone size, J gene, D gene, V gene, CDR3 protein, CDR3 DNA. The D gene is left open where the match is weak. Expanded clones are given a class, and other clones once, few, many or no size at all.

>.|TRBJ2-5|TRBD1|TRBV5-5
CASSRDGSGTGLIKYQETQYF
TGTGCCAGCAGCCGCGATGGCTCGGGGACAGGGCTTATCAAGTACCAAGAGACCCAGTACTTC
>.|TRBJ2-7|.|TRBV7-8
CASSPGHPPPYEQYF
TGTGCCAGCAGCCCTGGACATCCTCCCCCCTACGAGCAGTACTTC
>many|TRBJ2-5|.|TRBV2
CASSVDRQETQYF
TGTGCCAGCAGTGTGGACAGACAAGAGACCCAGTACTTC
>.|TRBJ2-6|TRBD2|TRBV19
CASIGDGGRAIGANVLTF
TGTGCCAGTATCGGGGATGGCGGGAGGGCCATTGGGGCCAACGTCCTGACTTTC
>many|TRBJ2-1|TRBD2|TRBV20-1
CSAGGTSGSYEQFF
TGCAGTGCTGGGGGGACTAGCGGGAGCTATGAGCAGTTCTTC
>few|TRBJ2-2|TRBD2|TRBV28
CASKSGRGSGELFF
TGTGCCAGCAAAAGCGGGAGAGGTTCCGGGGAGCTGTTTTTT
>few|TRBJ2-7|.|TRBV20-1
CSAVGLSSYEQYF
TGCAGTGCTGTAGGACTCAGCTCCTACGAGCAGTACTTC
>many|TRBJ1-2|TRBD1|TRBV29-1
CSEGQGDANGYTF
TGCAGCGAGGGACAGGGCGATGCTAATGGCTACACCTTC
>many|TRBJ1-2|.|TRBV30
CAWSADTGGGYTF
TGTGCCTGGAGTGCAGACACTGGCGGCGGCTACACCTTC
>many|TRBJ2-1|TRBD2|TRBV12-3/TRBV12-4
CASSTGTSGRGEQFF
TGTGCCAGCAGCACCGGGACTAGCGGGAGAGGTGAGCAGTTCTTC
>many|TRBJ2-3|TRBD2|TRBV20-1
CSAMSGRERTDTQYF
TGCAGTGCTATGTCCGGGAGGGAGCGCACAGATACGCAGTATTTT
>many|TRBJ1-6|.|TRBV6-1
CASSTLDPQNSPLHF
TGTGCCAGCAGTACCCTGGACCCTCAGAATTCACCCCTCCACTTT
>many|TRBJ1-6|.|TRBV11-2
CASSLDVNSPLHF
TGTGCCAGCAGCTTAGATGTTAATTCACCCCTCCACTTT
>.|TRBJ2-3|.|TRBV20-1
CSARERIMNTDTQYF
TGCAGTGCTAGAGAGCGAATTATGAACACAGATACGCAGTATTTT
>.|TRBJ2-7|TRBD1|TRBV20-1
CSAQRQGSSYEQYF
TGCAGTGCCCAAAGACAGGGTAGCTCCTACGAGCAGTACTTC
>many|TRBJ2-7|.|TRBV5-1
CASSLGTGRGGEQYF
TGCGCCAGCAGCTTGGGGACCGGAAGGGGTGGCGAGCAGTACTTC
>many|TRBJ1-1|TRBD1|TRBV28
CASSAQQGATEAFF
TGTGCCAGCAGTGCGCAACAGGGGGCCACTGAAGCTTTCTTT
>many|TRBJ1-5|.|TRBV27
CASRSLNQPQHF
TGTGCCAGCAGGTCCCTCAATCAGCCCCAGCATTTT
>few|TRBJ2-7|.|TRBV3-1
CASSQALGSAEHEQYF
TGTGCCAGCAGCCAGGCCCTGGGCAGCGCGGAACACGAGCAGTACTTC
>many|TRBJ2-5|TRBD1|TRBV11-3
CASSLEGQAGETQYF
TGTGCCAGCAGCTTAGAGGGACAGGCGGGGGAGACCCAGTACTTC
>many|TRBJ2-7|.|TRBV6-1
CASIPGQGSYEQYF
TGTGCCAGCATCCCGGGGCAGGGCTCCTACGAGCAGTACTTC
>few|TRBJ2-7|TRBD2|TRBV10-3
CAISGTSGASYEQYF
TGTGCCATCAGTGGTACTAGCGGGGCCTCCTACGAGCAGTACTTC
>many|TRBJ2-7|.|TRBV2
CASSIRGDRAYEQYF
TGTGCCAGCAGTATTCGAGGGGACCGAGCCTACGAGCAGTACTTC
>few|TRBJ1-4|TRBD1|TRBV12-5
CASQGQINEKLFF
TGTGCTAGCCAGGGACAGATTAATGAAAAACTGTTTTTT
>few|TRBJ1-3|.|TRBV6-5
CASSYLDPSSGNTIYF
TGTGCCAGCAGTTACTTGGACCCCAGCTCTGGAAACACCATATATTTT
>many|TRBJ2-1|.|TRBV27
CASSAGHLYNEQFF
TGTGCCAGCAGTGCGGGACACCTCTACAATGAGCAGTTCTTC
>.|TRBJ2-2|TRBD2|TRBV28
CASSFAGENTGELFF
TGTGCCAGCAGTTTTGCGGGAGAGAACACCGGGGAGCTGTTTTTT
>few|TRBJ2-5|TRBD2|TRBV9
CASSVGGLAEETQYF
TGTGCCAGCAGCGTAGGGGGACTAGCGGAAGAGACCCAGTACTTC
>many|TRBJ1-2|.|TRBV12-3/TRBV12-4
CASTDGLYGYTF
TGTGCCAGCACAGACGGACTCTATGGCTACACCTTC